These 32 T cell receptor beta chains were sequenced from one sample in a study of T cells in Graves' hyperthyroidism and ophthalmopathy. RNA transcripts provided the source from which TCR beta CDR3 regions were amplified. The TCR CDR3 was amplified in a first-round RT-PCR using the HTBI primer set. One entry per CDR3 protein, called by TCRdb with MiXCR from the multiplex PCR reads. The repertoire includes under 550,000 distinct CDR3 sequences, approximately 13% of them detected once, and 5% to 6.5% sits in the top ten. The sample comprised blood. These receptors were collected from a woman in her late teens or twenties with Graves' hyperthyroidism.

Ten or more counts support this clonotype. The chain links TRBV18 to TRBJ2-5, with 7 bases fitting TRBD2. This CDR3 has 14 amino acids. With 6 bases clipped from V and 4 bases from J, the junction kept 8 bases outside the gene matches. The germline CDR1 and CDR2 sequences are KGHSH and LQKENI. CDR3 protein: CASSPERESETQYF. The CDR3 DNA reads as TGTGCCAGCTCCCCGGAGCGGGAATCAGAGACCCAGTACTTC.

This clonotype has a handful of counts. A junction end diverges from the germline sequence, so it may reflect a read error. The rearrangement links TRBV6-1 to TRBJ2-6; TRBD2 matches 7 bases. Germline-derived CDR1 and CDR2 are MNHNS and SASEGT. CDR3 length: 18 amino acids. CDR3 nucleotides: TGTACCAGCAGGAGCAGCCGGGGGGTCCTCTCTGGGGCCAACGTCCTGACTTTC. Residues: CTSRSSRGVLSGANVLTF.

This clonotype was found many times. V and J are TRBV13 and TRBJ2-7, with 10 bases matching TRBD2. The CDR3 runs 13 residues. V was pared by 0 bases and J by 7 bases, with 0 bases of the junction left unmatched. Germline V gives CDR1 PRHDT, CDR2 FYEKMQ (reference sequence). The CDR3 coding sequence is TGTGCCAGCAGCTTAGGACTAGCGGGGGAGCAGTACTTC. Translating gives CASSLGLAGEQYF. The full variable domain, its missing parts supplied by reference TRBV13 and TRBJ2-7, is AAGVIQSPRHLIKEKRETATLKCYPIPRHDTVYWYQQGPGQDPQFLISFYEKMQSDKGSIPDRFSAQQFSDYHSELNMSSLELGDSALYFCASSLGLAGEQYFGPGTRLTVT.

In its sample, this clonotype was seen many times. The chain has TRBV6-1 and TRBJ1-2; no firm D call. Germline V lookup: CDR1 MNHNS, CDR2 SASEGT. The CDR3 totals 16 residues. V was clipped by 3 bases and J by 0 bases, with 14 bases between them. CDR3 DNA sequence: TGTGCCAGCAGTGACGATGCTCGAGTGTCTAACTATGGCTACACCTTC. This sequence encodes CASSDDARVSNYGYTF.

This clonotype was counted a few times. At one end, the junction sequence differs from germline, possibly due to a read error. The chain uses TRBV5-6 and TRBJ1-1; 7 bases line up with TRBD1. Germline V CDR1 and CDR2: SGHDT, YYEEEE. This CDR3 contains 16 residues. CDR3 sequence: CASSLGFGTVNTEALF. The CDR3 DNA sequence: TGTGCCAGCAGCTTGGGGTTTGGGACAGTGAACACTGAAGCTCTCTTT.

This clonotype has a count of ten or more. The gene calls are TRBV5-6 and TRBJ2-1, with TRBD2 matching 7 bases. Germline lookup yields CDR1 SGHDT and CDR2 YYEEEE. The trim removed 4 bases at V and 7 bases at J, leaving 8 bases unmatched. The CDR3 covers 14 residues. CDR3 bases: TGTGCCAGCAGCCCCGTGGGGGGGTCGAATGAGCAGTTCTTC. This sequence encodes CASSPVGGSNEQFF.

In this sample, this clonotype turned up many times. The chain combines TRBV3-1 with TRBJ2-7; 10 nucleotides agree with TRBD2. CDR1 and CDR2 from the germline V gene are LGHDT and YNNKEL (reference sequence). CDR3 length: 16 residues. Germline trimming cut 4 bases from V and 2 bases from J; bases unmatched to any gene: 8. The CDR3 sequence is CASSRSGLAEAYEQYF. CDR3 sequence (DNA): TGTGCCAGCAGCCGAAGCGGACTAGCGGAAGCCTACGAGCAGTACTTC.

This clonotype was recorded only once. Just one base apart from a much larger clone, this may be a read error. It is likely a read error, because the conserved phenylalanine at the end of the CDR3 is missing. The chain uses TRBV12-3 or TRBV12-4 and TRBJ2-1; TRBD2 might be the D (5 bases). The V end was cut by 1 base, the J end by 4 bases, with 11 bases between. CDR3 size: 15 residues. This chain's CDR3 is CASSLVTRVYNEQFL. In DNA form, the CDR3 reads TGTGCCAGCAGTTTAGTGACGCGGGTTTACAATGAGCAGTTCCTC.

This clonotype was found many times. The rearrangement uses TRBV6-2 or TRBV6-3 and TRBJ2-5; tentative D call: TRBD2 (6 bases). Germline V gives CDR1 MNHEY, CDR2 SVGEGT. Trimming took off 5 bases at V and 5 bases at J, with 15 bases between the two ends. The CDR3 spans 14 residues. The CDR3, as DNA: TGTGCCAGCAGTAGACCGGGACTTGGGGAGACCCAGTACTTC. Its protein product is CASSRPGLGETQYF.

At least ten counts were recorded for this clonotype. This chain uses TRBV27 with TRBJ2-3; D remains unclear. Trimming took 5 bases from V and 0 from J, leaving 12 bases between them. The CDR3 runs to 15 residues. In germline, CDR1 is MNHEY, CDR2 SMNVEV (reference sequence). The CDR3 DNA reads TGTGCCAGCAGTACCTGGTCCGATAGCACAGATACGCAGTATTTT. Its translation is CASSTWSDSTDTQYF.

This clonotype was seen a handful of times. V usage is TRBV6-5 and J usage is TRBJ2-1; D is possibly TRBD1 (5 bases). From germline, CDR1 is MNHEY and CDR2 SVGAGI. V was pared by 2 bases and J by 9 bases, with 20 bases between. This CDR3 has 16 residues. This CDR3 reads CASSYGATYPPGEQFF. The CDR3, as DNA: TGTGCCAGCAGTTACGGGGCCACATATCCGCCCGGTGAGCAGTTCTTC.

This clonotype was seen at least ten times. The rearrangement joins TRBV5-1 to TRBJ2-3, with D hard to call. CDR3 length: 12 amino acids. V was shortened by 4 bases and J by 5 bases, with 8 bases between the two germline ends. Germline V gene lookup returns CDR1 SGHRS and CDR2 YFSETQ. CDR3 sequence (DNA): TGCGCCAGCAGCGCGACGGTAGATACGCAGTATTTT. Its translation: CASSATVDTQYF.

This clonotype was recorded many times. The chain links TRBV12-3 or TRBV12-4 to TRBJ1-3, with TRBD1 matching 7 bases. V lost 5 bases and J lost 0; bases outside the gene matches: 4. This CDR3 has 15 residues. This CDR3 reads CASSPRQGSGNTIYF. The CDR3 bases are TGTGCCAGCAGTCCCCGACAGGGCTCTGGAAACACCATATATTTT.

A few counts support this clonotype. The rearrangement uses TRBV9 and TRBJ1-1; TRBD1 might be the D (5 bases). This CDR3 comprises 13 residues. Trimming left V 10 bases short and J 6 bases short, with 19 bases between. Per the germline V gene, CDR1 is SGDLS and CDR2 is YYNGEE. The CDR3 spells CAGGVGRCAEAFF. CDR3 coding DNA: TGTGCCGGGGGGGTGGGCCGTTGTGCTGAAGCTTTCTTT. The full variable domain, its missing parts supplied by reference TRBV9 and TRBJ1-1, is DSGVTQTPKHLITATGQRVTLRCSPRSGDLSVYWYQQSLDQGLQFLIQYYNGEERAKGNILERFSAQQFPDLHSELNLSSLELGDSALYFCAGGVGRCAEAFFGQGTRLTVV.

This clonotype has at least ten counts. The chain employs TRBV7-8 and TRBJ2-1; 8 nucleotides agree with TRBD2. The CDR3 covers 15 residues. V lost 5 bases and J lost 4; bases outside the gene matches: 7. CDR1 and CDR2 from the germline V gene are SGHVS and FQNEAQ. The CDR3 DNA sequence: TGTGCCAGCAGCCGTGGACTAGCAGATTACAATGAGCAGTTCTTC. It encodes CASSRGLADYNEQFF.

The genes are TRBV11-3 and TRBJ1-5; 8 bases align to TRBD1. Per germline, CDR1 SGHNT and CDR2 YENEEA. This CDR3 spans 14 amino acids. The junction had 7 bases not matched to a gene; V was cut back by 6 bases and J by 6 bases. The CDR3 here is CASRGQGGGQPQHF. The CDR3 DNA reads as TGTGCCAGCAGAGGACAGGGTGGAGGTCAGCCCCAGCATTTT.

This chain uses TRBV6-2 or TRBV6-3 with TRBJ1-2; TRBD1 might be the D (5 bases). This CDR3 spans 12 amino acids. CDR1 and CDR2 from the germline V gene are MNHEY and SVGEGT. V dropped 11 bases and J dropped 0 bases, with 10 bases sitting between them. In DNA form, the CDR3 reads TGTGCCGGCGGCAGGGCTAACTATGGCTACACCTTC. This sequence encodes CAGGRANYGYTF.

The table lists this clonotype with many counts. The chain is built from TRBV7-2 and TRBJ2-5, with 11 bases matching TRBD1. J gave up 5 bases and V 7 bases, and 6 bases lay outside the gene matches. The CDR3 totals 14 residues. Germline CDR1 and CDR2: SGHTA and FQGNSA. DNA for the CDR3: TGTGCCAGCAAGGTGGACAGGGGGCGTGAGACCCAGTACTTC. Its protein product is CASKVDRGRETQYF.

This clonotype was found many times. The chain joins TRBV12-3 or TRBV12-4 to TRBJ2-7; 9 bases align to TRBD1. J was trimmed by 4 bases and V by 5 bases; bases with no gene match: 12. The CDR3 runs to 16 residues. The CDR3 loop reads CASSLYSGTGPYEQYF. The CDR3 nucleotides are TGTGCCAGCAGTCTCTACTCAGGGACAGGGCCTTACGAGCAGTACTTC.

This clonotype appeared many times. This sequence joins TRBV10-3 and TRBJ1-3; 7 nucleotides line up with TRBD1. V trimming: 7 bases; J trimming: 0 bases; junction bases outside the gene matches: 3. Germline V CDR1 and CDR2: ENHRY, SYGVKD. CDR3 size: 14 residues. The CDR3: CAITGTASGNTIYF. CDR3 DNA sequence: TGTGCCATCACAGGGACAGCCTCTGGAAACACCATATATTTT.

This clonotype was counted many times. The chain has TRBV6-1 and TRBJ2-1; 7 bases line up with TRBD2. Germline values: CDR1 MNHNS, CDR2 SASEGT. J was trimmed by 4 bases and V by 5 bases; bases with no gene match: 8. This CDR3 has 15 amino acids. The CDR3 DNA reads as TGTGCCAGCAGTCCCCGGGCTAGCGGTTACAATGAGCAGTTCTTC. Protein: CASSPRASGYNEQFF.

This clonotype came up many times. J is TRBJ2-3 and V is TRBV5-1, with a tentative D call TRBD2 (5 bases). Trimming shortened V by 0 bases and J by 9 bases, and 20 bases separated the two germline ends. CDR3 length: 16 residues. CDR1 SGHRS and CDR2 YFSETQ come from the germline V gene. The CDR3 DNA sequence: TGCGCCAGCAGCTTGGTCGGCGGACTCCTTGATCAAACGCAGTATTTT. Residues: CASSLVGGLLDQTQYF. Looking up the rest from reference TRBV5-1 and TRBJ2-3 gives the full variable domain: KAGVTQTPRYLIKTRGQQVTLSCSPISGHRSVSWYQQTPGQGLQFLFEYFSETQRNKGNFPGRFSGRQFSNSRSEMNVSTLELGDSALYLCASSLVGGLLDQTQYFGPGTRLTVL.

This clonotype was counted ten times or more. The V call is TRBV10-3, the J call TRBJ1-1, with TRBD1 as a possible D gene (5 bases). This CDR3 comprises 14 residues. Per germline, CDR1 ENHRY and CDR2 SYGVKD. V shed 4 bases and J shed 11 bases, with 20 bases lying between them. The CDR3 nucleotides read TGTGCCATCAGTGGGCTAGGAAGCCGGGACGCTGCTTTCTTT. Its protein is CAISGLGSRDAAFF.

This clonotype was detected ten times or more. The CDR3 loop reads CSASPYGTYNEQFF. The CDR3 DNA follows: TGCAGTGCTAGTCCCTACGGAACCTACAATGAGCAGTTCTTC. This chain links TRBV20-1 with TRBJ2-1; D uncertain. The germline gives CDR1 DFQATT, CDR2 SNEGSKA (reference sequence). Deletions cut 3 bases from V and 2 bases from J, with 11 bases between. The CDR3 extends over 14 amino acids.

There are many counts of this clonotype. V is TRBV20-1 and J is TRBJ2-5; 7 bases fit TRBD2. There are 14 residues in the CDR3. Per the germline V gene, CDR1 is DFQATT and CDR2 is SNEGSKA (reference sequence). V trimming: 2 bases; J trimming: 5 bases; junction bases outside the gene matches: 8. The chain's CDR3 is CSARQPGLPETQYF. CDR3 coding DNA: TGCAGTGCTAGACAGCCGGGACTACCGGAGACCCAGTACTTC.

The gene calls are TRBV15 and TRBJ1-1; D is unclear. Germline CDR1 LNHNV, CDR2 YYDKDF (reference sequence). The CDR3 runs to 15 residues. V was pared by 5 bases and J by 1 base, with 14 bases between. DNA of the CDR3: TGTGCCACCAGCGCCATTTCCCTTGGGAACACTGAAGCTTTCTTT. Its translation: CATSAISLGNTEAFF.

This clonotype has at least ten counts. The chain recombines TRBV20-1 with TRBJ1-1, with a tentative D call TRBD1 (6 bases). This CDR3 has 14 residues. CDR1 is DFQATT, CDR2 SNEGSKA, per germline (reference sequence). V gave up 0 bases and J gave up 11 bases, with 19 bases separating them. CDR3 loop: CSAREGEGGQAAFF. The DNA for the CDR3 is TGCAGTGCTAGAGAAGGTGAGGGGGGTCAGGCCGCTTTCTTT.

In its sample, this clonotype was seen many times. CDR3 residues: CASEKGHSKGSTEAFF. DNA for the CDR3: TGTGCCAGCGAGAAGGGACATTCAAAGGGGAGCACTGAAGCTTTCTTT. This rearrangement joins TRBV25-1 to TRBJ1-1, with D possibly TRBD1 on 6 matching bases. This CDR3 has 16 amino acids. The V and J ends lost 8 bases and 4 bases respectively, with 23 bases between them. The germline CDR1 and CDR2 sequences are MGHDK and SYGVNS. Full variable domain (rest looked up from reference TRBV25-1 and TRBJ1-1): EADIYQTPRYLVIGTGKKITLECSQTMGHDKMYWYQQDPGMELHLIHYSYGVNSTEKGDLSSESTVSRIRTEHFPLTLESARPSHTSQYLCASEKGHSKGSTEAFFGQGTRLTVV.

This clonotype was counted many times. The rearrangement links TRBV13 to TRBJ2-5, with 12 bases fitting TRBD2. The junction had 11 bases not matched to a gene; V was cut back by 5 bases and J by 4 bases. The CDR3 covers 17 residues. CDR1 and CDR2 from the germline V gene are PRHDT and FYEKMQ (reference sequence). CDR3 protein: CASSLGLQTSGRETQYF. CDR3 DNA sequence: TGTGCCAGCAGCCTCGGATTGCAGACTAGCGGGAGAGAGACCCAGTACTTC.

CDR3 nucleotides: TGTGCCATCAGTAGCGCCCAGGGGATCGGCTATGGCTACACCTTC. Translation: CAISSAQGIGYGYTF. The V gene is TRBV10-3, the J gene TRBJ1-2; D is possibly TRBD1 (6 bases). V gave up 5 bases and J gave up 4 bases, with 17 bases separating them. The CDR3 runs to 15 residues. Germline values: CDR1 ENHRY, CDR2 SYGVKD.

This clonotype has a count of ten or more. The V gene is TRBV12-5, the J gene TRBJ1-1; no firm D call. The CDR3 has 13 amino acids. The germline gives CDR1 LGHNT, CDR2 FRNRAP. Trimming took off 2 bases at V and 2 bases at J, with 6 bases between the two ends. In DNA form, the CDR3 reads TGTGCTAGTGGTTTGTCCTTTAACACTGAAGCTTTCTTT. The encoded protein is CASGLSFNTEAFF.

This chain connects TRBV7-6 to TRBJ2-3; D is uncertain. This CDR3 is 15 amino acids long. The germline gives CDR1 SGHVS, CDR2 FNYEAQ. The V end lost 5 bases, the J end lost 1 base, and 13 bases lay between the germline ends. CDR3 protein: CASSRTTRRTDTQYF. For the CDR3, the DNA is TGTGCCAGCAGCCGAACGACGCGGCGCACAGATACGCAGTATTTT.